This TCR beta chain was captured by sequencing in a study of shared clonotypes between healthy human individuals (TCRdb year 2020). Regarding the study in general: The cohort comprised two women and a few men aged 18 to 49 years. For each donor, CD4 naive and CD4 memory were each given three plates, CD8 naive was given two plates, and CD8 memory was given one plate. To estimate repertoire size and how much clonotypes are shared between individuals, the study performed deep sequencing of blood TCR repertoires from five healthy adults. To increase sequencing depth and limit assay-specific biases, TCR repertoire library preparation and sequencing were carried out by different laboratories using diverse techniques. Between about 0.8 and 9 billion PBMCs per donor were obtained by leukapheresis.

Trimmed from V: 1 base; trimmed from J: 6 bases; junction bases lacking a gene match: 6. CDR3 length: 15 amino acids, cysteine to phenylalanine. Only the CDR3 DNA stays, 45 bases, in frame from base 1. From the germline V gene (reference sequence), CDR1 is SEHNR and CDR2 is FQNEAQ. Using the deep immunoSEQ assay, multiplex PCR amplified TCR CDR3 regions from genomic DNA. Extracted genomic DNA from each cell subset was distributed evenly across all wells of several immunoSEQ 96-well plates, and each plate was treated as a replicate. Each replicate PCR for sorted subsets received about 200 ng genomic DNA, equal to tens of thousands of T cell genomes. The purified libraries were quantified using a Qubit 3.0 fluorometer, sized with a Bioanalyzer 2100, and then quantified again using the KAPA Library Quantification kit. Each immunoSEQ 96-well plate was sequenced on its own single-read 150-cycle Illumina NextSeq 550 flow cell. As for how the authors treated the data: Because the immunoSEQ output included only junctional sequences and no quality scores, the filtering could not be the same as the filtering used for full-length reads. To assign V/J genes and CDR3, sequences were annotated against IMGT germline references using PyIR, a Python wrapper for IgBLAST v1.9. Reads were filtered out if the reads had weak V/J assignments (E-value above 1e-6), no CDR3, stop codons, out-of-frame junctions, or ambiguous translated residues. V3J clonotypes were defined by identical inferred V gene, J gene, and CDR3 amino acid sequence. Percentage overlap between repertoires was calculated by dividing the number of shared unique clonotypes by the size of the smaller repertoire. Repertoire richness was assessed with RTK rarefaction, the Chao1 estimator, and Recon v2.1 estimates of unobserved clonotypes. OLGA was used to compute generation probabilities for all TCRbeta clonotypes that the gDNA method yielded from a handful of donors. TCRdb's version of the immuneACCESS table is confined to in-frame rearrangements and falls short of the full clone set. An unresolved V gene accounts for under half of the shortfall where checked; the remainder is of unknown origin. That table furnishes V, J and clone size, whereas the DNA furnished D and trimming. In this sample the table shows 600,000 or so clones, around 96% of which occur a single time. The ten largest account for over 0.09% of the sample.

For the CD8 naive samples, CD45RO-negative cells were positively selected for CCR7, yielding a CD45RA+CCR7+ population from which TemRA cells were excluded. The donors were healthy, HIV-negative adults with no recently reported acute infections or vaccinations. Every donor was a Caucasian adult living in Nashville, Tennessee, USA. Blood was collected by leukapheresis, and PBMCs were isolated by Ficoll-Histopaque density gradient centrifugation and then cryopreserved in liquid nitrogen vapor phase. Analytical flow cytometry was used to check the purity and quantity of each magnetically sorted T cell population. Each sorted fraction had its genomic DNA isolated and then quantified by UV absorbance on a Nanodrop 2000c. Study-wide conclusions, independent of this receptor: Sampling was restricted to blood, and TCR repertoires in tissues likely differ from the TCR repertoires found in blood. Estimated clonotype richness was generally larger for naive than for memory subsets. Compared with non-shared clonotypes, the clonotypes found in all four sorted-subset donors had higher generation probabilities. The genetic and exposure-history diversity represented was limited by the small number of donors. Rarefaction of sorted-subset datasets indicated incomplete sequencing despite the large sequencing depth. Based on pairwise subsampling, the degree of clonotype sharing among donors was expected to be affected by sequencing depth. Sharing across several donors was observed for 5% to 6.5% of naive CD4, over 3% of naive CD8, over 2% of memory CD4, and around 0.4% of memory CD8 clonotypes.

This clone has just one count. Its antigen is still unknown. Per-base quality was not reported, and no clone a single base away is much larger than it. The source material was naive CD8+ T cells sorted from blood. Reading the label with the study, this specimen's cell subset or site is: CD45RA+CCR7+. This sequence uses TRBV7-9 and TRBJ2-1; 7 of the junction bases match TRBD2. The sequence was obtained from a woman aged 25-40 years in good health. Here the CDR3 is given as CASSLGTRDSNEQFF. The nucleotides read TGTGCCAGCAGCTTAGGGACTAGAGACTCCAATGAGCAGTTCTTC. The entire variable domain, with the stretches around the CDR3 drawn from the reference TRBV7-9 and TRBJ2-1 proteins, is DTGVSQNPRHKITKRGQNVTFRCDPISEHNRLYWYRQTLGQGPEFLTYFQNEAQLEKSRLLSDRFSAERPKGSFSTLEIQRTEQGDSAMYLCASSLGTRDSNEQFFGPGTRLTVL.